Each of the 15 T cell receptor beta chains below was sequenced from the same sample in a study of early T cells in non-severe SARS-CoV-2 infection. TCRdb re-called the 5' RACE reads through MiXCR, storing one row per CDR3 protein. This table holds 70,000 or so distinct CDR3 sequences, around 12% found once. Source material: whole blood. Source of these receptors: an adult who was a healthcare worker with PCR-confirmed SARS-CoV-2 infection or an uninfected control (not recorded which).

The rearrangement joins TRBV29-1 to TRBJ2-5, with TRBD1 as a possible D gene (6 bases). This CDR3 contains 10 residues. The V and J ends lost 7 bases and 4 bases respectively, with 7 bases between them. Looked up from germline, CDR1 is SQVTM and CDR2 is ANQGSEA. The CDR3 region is CSARGETQYF. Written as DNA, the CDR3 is TGCAGCGCCAGGGGAGAGACCCAGTACTTC.

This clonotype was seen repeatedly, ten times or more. This CDR3 is CASRLTEDTGELFF. CDR3 bases: TGTGCCAGCAGACTTACAGAGGACACCGGGGAGCTGTTTTTT. The rearrangement uses TRBV4-2 and TRBJ2-2; D remains ambiguous. The length of the CDR3 is 14 residues. CDR1 and CDR2 from the germline V gene are LGHNA and YNFKEQ. Trimming took off 6 bases at V and 3 bases at J, with 11 bases between the two ends.

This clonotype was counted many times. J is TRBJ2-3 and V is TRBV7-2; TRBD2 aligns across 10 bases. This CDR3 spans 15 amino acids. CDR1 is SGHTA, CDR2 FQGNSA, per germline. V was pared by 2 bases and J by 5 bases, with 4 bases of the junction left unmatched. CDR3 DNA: TGTGCCAGCAGCTTATCTCCTAGCGGGAGAGATACGCAGTATTTT. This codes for CASSLSPSGRDTQYF.

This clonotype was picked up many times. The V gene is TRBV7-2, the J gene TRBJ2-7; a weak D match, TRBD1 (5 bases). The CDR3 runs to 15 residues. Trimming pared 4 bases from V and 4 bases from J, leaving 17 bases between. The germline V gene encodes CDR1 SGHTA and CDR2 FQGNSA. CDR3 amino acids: CASSSFLGSGYEQYF. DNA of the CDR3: TGTGCCAGCAGCTCCTTCTTGGGTTCAGGGTACGAGCAGTACTTC.

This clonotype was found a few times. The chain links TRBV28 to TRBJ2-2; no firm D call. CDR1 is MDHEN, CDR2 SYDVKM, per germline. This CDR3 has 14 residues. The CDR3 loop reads CAIWGSSNTGELFF. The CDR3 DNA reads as TGTGCAATTTGGGGATCTTCGAACACCGGGGAGCTGTTTTTT. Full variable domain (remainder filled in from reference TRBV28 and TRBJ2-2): DVKVTQSSRYLVKRTGEKVFLECVQDMDHENMFWYRQDPGLGLRLIYFSYDVKMKEKGDIPEGYSVSREKKERFSLILESASTNQTSMYLCAIWGSSNTGELFFGEGSRLTVL.

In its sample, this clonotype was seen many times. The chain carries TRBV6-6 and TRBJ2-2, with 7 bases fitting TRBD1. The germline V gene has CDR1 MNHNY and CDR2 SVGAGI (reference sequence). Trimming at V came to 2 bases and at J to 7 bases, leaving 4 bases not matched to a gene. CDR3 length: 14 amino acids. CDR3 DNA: TGTGCCAGCAGTTACAGGGGGCTCGGCGGGGAGCTGTTTTTT. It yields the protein CASSYRGLGGELFF.

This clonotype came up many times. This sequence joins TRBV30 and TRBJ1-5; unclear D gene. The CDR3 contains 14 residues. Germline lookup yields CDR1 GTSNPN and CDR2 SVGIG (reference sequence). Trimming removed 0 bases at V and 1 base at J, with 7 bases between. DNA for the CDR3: TGTGCCTGGAGTGTATCCGGGAGCAATCAGCCCCAGCATTTT. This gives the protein CAWSVSGSNQPQHF.

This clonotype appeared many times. As DNA, the CDR3 is TGTGCCAGCGGATCAATCCGGACCTGGAAGACTGAAGCTTTCTTT. Translation gives CASGSIRTWKTEAFF. The chain has TRBV6-2 or TRBV6-3 and TRBJ1-1; D is ambiguous. The V gene's germline CDR1 is MNHEY and CDR2 SVGEGT. The CDR3 length is 15 residues. V was clipped by 8 bases and J by 5 bases, with 21 bases between them.

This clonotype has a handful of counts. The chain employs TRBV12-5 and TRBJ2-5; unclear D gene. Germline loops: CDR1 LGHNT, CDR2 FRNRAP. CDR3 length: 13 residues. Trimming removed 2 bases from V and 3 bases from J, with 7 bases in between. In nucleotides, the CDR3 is TGTGCTAGTGGTTTGAACCGGGAAGAGACCCAGTACTTC. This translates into CASGLNREETQYF.

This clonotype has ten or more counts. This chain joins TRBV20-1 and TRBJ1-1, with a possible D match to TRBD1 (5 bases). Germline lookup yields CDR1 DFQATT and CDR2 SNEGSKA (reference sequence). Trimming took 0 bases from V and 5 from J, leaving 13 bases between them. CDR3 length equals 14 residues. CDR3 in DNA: TGCAGTGCTAGAGAGGGCCAGGGAAGAACTGAAGCTTTCTTT. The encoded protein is CSAREGQGRTEAFF.

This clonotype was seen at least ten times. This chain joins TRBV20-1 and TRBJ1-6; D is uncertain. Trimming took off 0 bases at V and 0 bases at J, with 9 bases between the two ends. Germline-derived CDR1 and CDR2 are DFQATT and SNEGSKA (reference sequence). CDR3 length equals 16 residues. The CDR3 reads CSARDNKSSYNSPLHF. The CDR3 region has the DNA TGCAGTGCTAGAGATAACAAGAGCTCCTATAATTCACCCCTCCACTTT.

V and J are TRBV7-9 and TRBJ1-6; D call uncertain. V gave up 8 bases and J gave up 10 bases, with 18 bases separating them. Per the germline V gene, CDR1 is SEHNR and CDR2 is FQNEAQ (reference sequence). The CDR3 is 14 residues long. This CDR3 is CASGTFMERSPLHF. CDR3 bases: TGTGCCAGCGGCACCTTCATGGAACGGTCACCCCTCCACTTT.

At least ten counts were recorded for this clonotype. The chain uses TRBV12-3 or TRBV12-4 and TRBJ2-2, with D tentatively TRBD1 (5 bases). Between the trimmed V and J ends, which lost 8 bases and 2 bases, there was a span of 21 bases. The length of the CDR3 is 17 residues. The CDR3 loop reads CASFLYGGATNTGELFF. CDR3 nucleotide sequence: TGTGCCAGCTTTCTTTACGGTGGGGCAACAAACACCGGGGAGCTGTTTTTT.

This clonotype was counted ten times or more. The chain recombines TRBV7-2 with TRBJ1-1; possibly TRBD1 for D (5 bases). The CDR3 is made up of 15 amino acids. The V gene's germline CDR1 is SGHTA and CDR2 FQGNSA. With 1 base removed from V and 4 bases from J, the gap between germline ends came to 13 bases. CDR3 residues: CASSLDGQRGTEAFF. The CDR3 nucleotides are TGTGCCAGCAGCTTAGATGGCCAGAGGGGCACTGAAGCTTTCTTT.

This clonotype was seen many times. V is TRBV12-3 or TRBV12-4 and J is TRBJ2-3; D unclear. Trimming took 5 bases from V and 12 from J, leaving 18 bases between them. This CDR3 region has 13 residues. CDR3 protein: CASSVDVAPEQYF. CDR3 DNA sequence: TGTGCCAGCAGTGTAGACGTGGCGCCAGAACAGTATTTT.